The T cell receptor (beta chain) under discussion was sequenced for a study of identifying expanded T cells in peripheral blood. Assay used: immunoSEQ multiplex PCR; TCRdb lists only in-frame clones, some missing. In the table there are roughly 100,000 clones, approximately 89% of which are singletons. V shed 1 base, J shed 8 bases, and the junction held 4 bases outside the gene matches. Germline CDR1 and CDR2: MGHDK and SYGVNS. The CDR3 totals 15 residues. The source material was blood. This rearrangement joins TRBV25-1 to TRBJ1-6, with 8 bases that match TRBD1. The clonotype was recovered from a person aged 18 to 75 in good health. CDR3 in amino acids: CASSESLTGDSPLHF. The CDR3 region has the DNA TGTGCCAGCAGTGAATCCCTGACAGGGGATTCACCCCTCCACTTT.